One sample yielded the 3 T cell receptor beta chains listed below, sequenced in a study of PD-1 blockade in mismatch repair-deficient tumors. Only in-frame clones appear in the TCRdb table, and some are missing; sequencing was by immunoSEQ multiplex PCR. This sample carries about 79,000 clones, 80% to 90% of them seen once, and the ten largest clones take 5% to 6.5%. Here the sequenced sample was peripheral blood, taken 44 weeks after starting pembrolizumab. These receptor sequences come from an adult with mismatch repair-deficient cancer.

The chain joins TRBV25-1 to TRBJ1-4; D might be TRBD1 (6 bases). V lost 2 bases, J lost 8 bases, and 18 bases lay in between. The V gene's germline CDR1 is MGHDK and CDR2 SYGVNS. CDR3 length: 16 amino acids. The CDR3 region has the DNA TGTGCCAGCAGTGAAATCTCAGACAGGAGCGGAGAAAAACTGTTTTTT. This codes for CASSEISDRSGEKLFF.

DNA of the CDR3: TGTGCCAGCAGCCCCCAGAAGGGAAGAACTGAAGCTTTCTTT. Its translation is CASSPQKGRTEAFF. V gene TRBV9 combines with J gene TRBJ1-1; no clear D gene. This CDR3 spans 14 amino acids. The V gene lost 4 bases and the J gene lost 5 bases, with 15 bases spanning the gap. Germline assignment: CDR1 SGDLS and CDR2 YYNGEE.

The rearrangement uses TRBV6-6 and TRBJ1-4; possible D gene TRBD1, 6 bases. Trimming took off 6 bases at V and 8 bases at J, with 19 bases between the two ends. CDR3 length equals 15 residues. CDR1 and CDR2 from the germline V gene are MNHNY and SVGAGI (reference sequence). The CDR3 here is CASSPVGGAREKLFF. CDR3 DNA sequence: TGTGCCAGCAGCCCCGTTGGGGGGGCAAGAGAAAAACTGTTTTTT.